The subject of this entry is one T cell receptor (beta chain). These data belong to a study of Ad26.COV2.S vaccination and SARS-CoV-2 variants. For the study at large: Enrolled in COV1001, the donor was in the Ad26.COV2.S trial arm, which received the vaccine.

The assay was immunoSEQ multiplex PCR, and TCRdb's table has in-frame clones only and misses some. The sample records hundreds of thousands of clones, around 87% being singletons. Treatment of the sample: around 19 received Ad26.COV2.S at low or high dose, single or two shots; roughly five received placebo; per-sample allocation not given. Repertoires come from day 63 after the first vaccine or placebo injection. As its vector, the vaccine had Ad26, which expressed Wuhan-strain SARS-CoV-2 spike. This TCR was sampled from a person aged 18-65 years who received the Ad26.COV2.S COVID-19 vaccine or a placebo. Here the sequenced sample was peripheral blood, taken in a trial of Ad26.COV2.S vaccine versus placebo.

The DNA of the CDR3 is TGTGCCAGCAGCCCGGGGACAGACGGAAACACCATATATTTT. Translation: CASSPGTDGNTIYF. This sequence joins TRBV5-4 and TRBJ1-3, with 7 bases matching TRBD1. J gave up 4 bases and V 4 bases, and 5 bases lay outside the gene matches. Germline V gene lookup returns CDR1 SGHNT and CDR2 YYREEE (reference sequence). This CDR3 has 14 residues.